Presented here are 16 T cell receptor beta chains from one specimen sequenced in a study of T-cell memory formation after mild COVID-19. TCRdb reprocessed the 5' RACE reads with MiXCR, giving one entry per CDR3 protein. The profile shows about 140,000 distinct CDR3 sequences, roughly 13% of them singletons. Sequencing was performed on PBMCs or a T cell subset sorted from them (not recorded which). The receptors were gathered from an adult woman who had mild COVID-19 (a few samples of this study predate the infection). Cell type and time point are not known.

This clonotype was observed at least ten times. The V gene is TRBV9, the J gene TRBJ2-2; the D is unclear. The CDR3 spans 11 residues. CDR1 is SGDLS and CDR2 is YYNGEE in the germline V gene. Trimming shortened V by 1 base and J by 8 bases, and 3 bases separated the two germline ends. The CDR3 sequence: CASSVLGELFF. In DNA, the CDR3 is TGTGCCAGCAGCGTACTGGGGGAGCTGTTTTTT.

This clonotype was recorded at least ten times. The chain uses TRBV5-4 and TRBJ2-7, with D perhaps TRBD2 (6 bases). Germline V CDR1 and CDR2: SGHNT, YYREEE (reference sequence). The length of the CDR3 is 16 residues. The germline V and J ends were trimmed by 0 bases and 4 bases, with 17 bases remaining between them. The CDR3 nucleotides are TGTGCCAGCAGCTTGGACTCACGCGGGATGATATACGAGCAGTACTTC. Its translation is CASSLDSRGMIYEQYF.

This chain's CDR3 is CASSYKVGAGNTEAFF. The CDR3 DNA sequence: TGTGCCAGCAGTTACAAGGTTGGGGCCGGGAACACTGAAGCTTTCTTT. V is TRBV6-2 or TRBV6-3 and J is TRBJ1-1, with D possibly TRBD1 on 5 matching bases. The V end was cut by 2 bases, the J end by 1 base, with 14 bases between. In germline, CDR1 is MNHEY, CDR2 SVGEGT. This CDR3 contains 16 residues.

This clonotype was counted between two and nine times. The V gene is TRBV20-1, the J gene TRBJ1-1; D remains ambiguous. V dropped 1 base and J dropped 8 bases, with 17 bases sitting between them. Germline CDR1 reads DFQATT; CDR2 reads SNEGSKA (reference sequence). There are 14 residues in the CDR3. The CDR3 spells CSARGIEERVEAFF. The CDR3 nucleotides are TGCAGTGCTAGAGGGATAGAAGAAAGGGTCGAAGCTTTCTTT.

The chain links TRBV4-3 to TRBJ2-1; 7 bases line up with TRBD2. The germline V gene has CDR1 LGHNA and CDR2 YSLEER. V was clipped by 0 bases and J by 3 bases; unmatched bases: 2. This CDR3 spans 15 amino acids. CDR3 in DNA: TGCGCCAGCAGCCAAGAGCTAGCGGACTACAATGAGCAGTTCTTC. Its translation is CASSQELADYNEQFF.

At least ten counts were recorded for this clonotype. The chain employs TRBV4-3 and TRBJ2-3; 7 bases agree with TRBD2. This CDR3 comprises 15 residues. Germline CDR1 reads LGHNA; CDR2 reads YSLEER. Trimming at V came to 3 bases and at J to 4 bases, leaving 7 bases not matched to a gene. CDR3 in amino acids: CASSHPAAGADTQYF. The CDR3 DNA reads TGCGCCAGCAGCCACCCGGCCGCGGGAGCAGATACGCAGTATTTT.

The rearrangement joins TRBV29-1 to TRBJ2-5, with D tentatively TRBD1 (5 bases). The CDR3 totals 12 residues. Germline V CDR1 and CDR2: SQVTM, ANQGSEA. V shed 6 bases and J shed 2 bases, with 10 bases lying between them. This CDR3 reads CSVQRQQETQYF. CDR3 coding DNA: TGCAGCGTCCAAAGACAGCAAGAGACCCAGTACTTC.

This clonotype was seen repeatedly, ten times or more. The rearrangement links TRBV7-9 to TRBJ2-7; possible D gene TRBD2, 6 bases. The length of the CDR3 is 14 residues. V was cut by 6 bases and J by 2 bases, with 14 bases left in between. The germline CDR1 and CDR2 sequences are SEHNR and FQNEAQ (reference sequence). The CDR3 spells CASRGGGAPYEQYF. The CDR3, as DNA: TGTGCCAGCAGGGGAGGTGGGGCCCCCTACGAGCAGTACTTC.

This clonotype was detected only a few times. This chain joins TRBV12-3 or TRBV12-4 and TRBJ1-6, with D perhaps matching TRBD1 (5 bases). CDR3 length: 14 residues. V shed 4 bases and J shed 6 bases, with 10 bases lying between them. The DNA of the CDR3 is TGTGCCAGCAGTTATTCAGGGACTAATTCACCCCTCCACTTT. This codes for CASSYSGTNSPLHF.

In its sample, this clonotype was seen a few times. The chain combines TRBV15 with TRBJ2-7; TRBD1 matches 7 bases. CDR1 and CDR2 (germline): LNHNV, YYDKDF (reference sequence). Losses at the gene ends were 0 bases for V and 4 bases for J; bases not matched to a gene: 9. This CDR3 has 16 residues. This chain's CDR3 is CATSRDFEGARYEQYF. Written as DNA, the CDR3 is TGTGCCACCAGCAGAGATTTTGAGGGGGCGCGGTACGAGCAGTACTTC.

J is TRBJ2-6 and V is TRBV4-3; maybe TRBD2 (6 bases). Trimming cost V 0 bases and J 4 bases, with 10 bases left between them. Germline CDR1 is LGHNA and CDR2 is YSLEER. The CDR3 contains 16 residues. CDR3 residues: CASSQDPSVGANVLTF. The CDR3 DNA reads TGCGCCAGCAGCCAAGATCCTAGCGTAGGGGCCAACGTCCTGACTTTC.

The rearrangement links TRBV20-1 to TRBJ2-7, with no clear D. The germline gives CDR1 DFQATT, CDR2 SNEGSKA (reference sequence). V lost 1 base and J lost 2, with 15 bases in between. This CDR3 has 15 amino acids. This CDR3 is CSARGPQHLTYEQYF. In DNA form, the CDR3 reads TGCAGTGCTAGAGGTCCGCAGCATCTCACCTACGAGCAGTACTTC.

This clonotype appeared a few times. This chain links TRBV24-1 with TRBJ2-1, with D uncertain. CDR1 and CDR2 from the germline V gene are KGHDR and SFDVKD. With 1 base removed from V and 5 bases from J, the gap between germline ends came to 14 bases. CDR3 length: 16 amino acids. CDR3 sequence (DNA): TGTGCCACCAGTGATTTCGACCGCCCGGAGAACAATGAGCAGTTCTTC. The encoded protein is CATSDFDRPENNEQFF.

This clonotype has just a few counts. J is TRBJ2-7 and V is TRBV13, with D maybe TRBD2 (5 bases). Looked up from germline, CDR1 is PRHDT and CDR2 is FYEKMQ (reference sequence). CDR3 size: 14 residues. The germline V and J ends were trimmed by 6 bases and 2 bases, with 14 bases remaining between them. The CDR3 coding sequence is TGTGCCAGCAGGATGGGCGGGTCCGCCTACGAGCAGTACTTC. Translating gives CASRMGGSAYEQYF.

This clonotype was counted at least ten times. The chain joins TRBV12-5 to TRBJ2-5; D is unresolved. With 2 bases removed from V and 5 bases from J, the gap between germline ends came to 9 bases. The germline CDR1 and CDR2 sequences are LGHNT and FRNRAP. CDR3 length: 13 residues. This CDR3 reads CASGLPNRETQYF. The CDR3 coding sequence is TGTGCTAGTGGTTTGCCAAATAGGGAGACCCAGTACTTC.

The CDR3 DNA reads TGTGCCAGCAGCATCTTCCCGGGACAGGGCTACGAGCAGTACTTC. It is translated as CASSIFPGQGYEQYF. The chain is built from TRBV11-2 and TRBJ2-7, with 9 bases that match TRBD1. Germline assignment: CDR1 SGHAT and CDR2 FQNNGV. This CDR3 contains 15 residues. V shed 5 bases and J 3 bases; nucleotides not matched to a gene: 8. The full variable domain, rest sourced from reference TRBV11-2 and TRBJ2-7, is EAGVAQSPRYKIIEKRQSVAFWCNPISGHATLYWYQQILGQGPKLLIQFQNNGVVDDSQLPKDRFSAERLKGVDSTLKIQPAKLEDSAVYLCASSIFPGQGYEQYFGPGTRLTVT.